The 20 T cell receptor beta chains below were found in one sample sequenced in a study. Tregs were sorted as CD4+CD25+CD127-/low cells. Each CDR3 protein gets one entry after TCRdb re-called the 5' RACE reads with MiXCR. The sample carries 50,000 to 60,000 distinct CDR3 sequences, roughly 20% recorded once. The sample was tumor-infiltrating Tregs sorted from the breast tumor. The receptors were gathered from a female donor with breast cancer.

A word on this clonotype: At one end the junction does not follow the germline gene, possibly because of a read error. The rearrangement uses TRBV6-1 and TRBJ1-1, with D possibly matching TRBD1 (5 bases). The germline CDR1 and CDR2 sequences are MNHNS and SASEGT. CDR3 length: 19 amino acids. The CDR3 loop reads CASSEDQGLRARMNTDAFF. The CDR3 nucleotides are TGTGCCAGCAGTGAAGATCAGGGCCTAAGGGCAAGGATGAACACTGACGCTTTCTTT.

This clonotype was picked up many times. The chain recombines TRBV6-5 with TRBJ2-7, with TRBD1 matching 8 bases. CDR1 is MNHEY and CDR2 is SVGAGI in the germline V gene. Germline trimming cut 5 bases from V and 6 bases from J; bases unmatched to any gene: 12. The CDR3 extends over 15 amino acids. CDR3 sequence reads: CASSQGQGPFPEQYF. The CDR3 nucleotides read TGTGCCAGCAGTCAAGGACAGGGTCCTTTTCCCGAGCAGTACTTC.

This clonotype has a handful of counts. CDR3 in amino acids: CAISERNTEAFF. CDR3 nucleotides: TGTGCCATCAGTGAAAGAAACACTGAAGCTTTCTTT. V usage is TRBV10-3 and J usage is TRBJ1-1; D remains ambiguous. The germline V gene has CDR1 ENHRY and CDR2 SYGVKD. The CDR3 has 12 residues. V was cut by 3 bases and J by 2 bases, with 4 bases left in between.

This clonotype was observed at least ten times. The gene calls are TRBV6-5 and TRBJ1-6; D is possibly TRBD1 (6 bases). The germline gives CDR1 MNHEY, CDR2 SVGAGI. The ends were cut back, 5 bases at V and 7 bases at J, with 12 bases in the middle. The CDR3 is 14 residues long. As DNA, the CDR3 is TGTGCCAGCAGTCGGGACATTTCGAATTCACCCCTCCACTTT. Translating it yields CASSRDISNSPLHF.

This clonotype was observed at least ten times. The gene calls are TRBV2 and TRBJ1-1; D gene unclear. Trimming shortened V by 2 bases and J by 1 base, and 5 bases separated the two germline ends. The CDR3 length is 13 residues. CDR1 is SNHLY, CDR2 FYNNEI, per germline. The CDR3 protein is CASSELENTEAFF. The CDR3 region has the DNA TGTGCCAGCAGTGAACTGGAGAACACTGAAGCTTTCTTT.

The chain has TRBV20-1 and TRBJ1-4; D not resolved. This CDR3 is built from 13 residues. Per the germline V gene, CDR1 is DFQATT and CDR2 is SNEGSKA (reference sequence). The CDR3 loop reads CSSLWATNEKLFF. DNA of the CDR3: TGCAGCTCCCTCTGGGCAACTAATGAAAAACTGTTTTTT.

The V and J genes are TRBV7-2 and TRBJ2-1; perhaps TRBD2 as D (6 bases). Germline V gives CDR1 SGHTA, CDR2 FQGNSA. Trimming took off 0 bases at V and 6 bases at J, with 12 bases between the two ends. This CDR3 is built from 15 residues. The CDR3 coding sequence is TGTGCCAGCAGCTTAGCTGGGGACGGGAGCAATGAGCAGTTCTTC. Translation: CASSLAGDGSNEQFF.

This clonotype was counted only a few times. A read error may explain this, as a much larger clone is one base away. V and J are TRBV5-1 and TRBJ1-2; perhaps TRBD1 as D (5 bases). This CDR3 has 14 residues. Germline CDR1 reads SGHRS; CDR2 reads YFSETQ. The CDR3 DNA is TGCGCCAGCAGCCGGGACGGAGCTAACTATGGCTACGCCTTC. Encoded protein: CASSRDGANYGYAF.

This clonotype has just a few counts. The rearrangement uses TRBV28 and TRBJ1-1, with a tentative D call TRBD1 (5 bases). The V gene's germline CDR1 is MDHEN and CDR2 SYDVKM. This CDR3 spans 17 amino acids. Trimming took off 0 bases at V and 0 bases at J, with 14 bases between the two ends. CDR3 DNA sequence: TGTGCCAGCAGTTTATGGGATTTGGGACGGATGAACACTGAAGCTTTCTTT. This translates into CASSLWDLGRMNTEAFF.

This chain connects TRBV30 to TRBJ1-2; D unresolved. The V and J ends lost 0 bases and 9 bases respectively, with 11 bases between them. Germline CDR1 GTSNPN, CDR2 SVGIG (reference sequence). This CDR3 is built from 12 residues. Written as DNA, the CDR3 is TGTGCCTGGAGTGTATCTGCCCGTCGCTACACCTTC. Its protein product is CAWSVSARRYTF.

Regarding this clonotype: A single base separates this from a much larger clone, so it may be a read error. The rearrangement links TRBV20-1 to TRBJ1-2; D uncertain. This CDR3 region has 14 residues. Trimming took off 5 bases at V and 4 bases at J, with 17 bases between the two ends. Germline CDR1 is DFQATT and CDR2 is SNEGSKA (reference sequence). The CDR3 protein is CSAPGGDRVYGYTF. The CDR3 nucleotides are TGCAGTGCTCCCGGAGGCGACCGAGTCTATGGCTACACCTTC.

The chain combines TRBV12-3 or TRBV12-4 with TRBJ2-3; either TRBD1 or TRBD2 may fit D (5 bases each). Between the trimmed V and J ends, which lost 3 bases and 6 bases, there was a span of 16 bases. CDR3 size: 15 residues. The CDR3 here is CASSFRDGPGDTQYF. The CDR3 nucleotides read TGTGCCAGCAGTTTCCGGGACGGCCCCGGGGATACGCAGTATTTT.

A few counts support this clonotype. The V and J genes are TRBV3-1 and TRBJ2-5; D might be TRBD2 (5 bases). Germline V gene lookup returns CDR1 LGHDT and CDR2 YNNKEL (reference sequence). There are 14 residues in the CDR3. V was trimmed by 1 base and J by 7 bases, leaving 13 bases between them. The CDR3 coding sequence is TGTGCCAGCAGCCAAGGAGCAGGCAGCGGGACCCAGTACTTC. Translated, it gives CASSQGAGSGTQYF.

This clonotype was seen more than once but under ten times. At one boundary the junction diverges from the germline segment, which might be a read error. The V call is TRBV6-6, the J call TRBJ2-3; TRBD2 is a possible D gene (5 bases). Germline-derived CDR1 and CDR2 are MNHNY and SVGAGI (reference sequence). The length of the CDR3 is 17 residues. The DNA for the CDR3 is TGTGCCAGCAGTTACGACGCCAACCGAGGAGGCACAGACACGCAGTATTTT. This sequence encodes CASSYDANRGGTDTQYF.

This chain uses TRBV7-2 with TRBJ1-6; no clear D. Germline V gives CDR1 SGHTA, CDR2 FQGNSA. This CDR3 is 13 amino acids long. Between the trimmed V and J ends, which lost 1 base and 11 bases, there was a span of 9 bases. For the CDR3, the DNA is TGTGCCAGCAGCTTAGACGAGGGAACACCCCTCCACTTT. Protein product: CASSLDEGTPLHF.

This sequence joins TRBV7-2 and TRBJ2-3; a weak D match, TRBD1 (6 bases). The CDR3 spans 15 residues. Trimming removed 1 base from V and 7 bases from J, with 15 bases in between. From germline, CDR1 is SGHTA and CDR2 FQGNSA. CDR3 residues: CASSLVAGVLNTQYF. For the CDR3, the DNA is TGTGCCAGCAGCTTAGTGGCAGGGGTATTAAATACGCAGTATTTT.

The sample holds many counts of this clonotype. V usage is TRBV20-1 and J usage is TRBJ2-7, with 11 nucleotides matching TRBD1. This CDR3 is built from 14 residues. V lost 6 bases to trimming and J lost 3 bases; unmatched junction nucleotides: 7. Per germline, CDR1 DFQATT and CDR2 SNEGSKA (reference sequence). CDR3 protein: CSAAGTGGNYEQYF. The CDR3 nucleotides read TGCAGTGCCGCTGGGACAGGGGGAAACTACGAGCAGTACTTC.

The chain has TRBV5-1 and TRBJ1-2; TRBD1 agrees at 7 bases. V shed 1 base and J 6 bases; nucleotides not matched to a gene: 12. Germline CDR1 is SGHRS and CDR2 is YFSETQ. This CDR3 spans 16 amino acids. The DNA of the CDR3 is TGCGCCAGCAGCTTGATTCTAGGGGGCGAAAACGATGGCTACACCTTC. It encodes CASSLILGGENDGYTF.

The V gene is TRBV11-3, the J gene TRBJ2-5; 10 nucleotides match TRBD1. Germline V gene sequence: CDR1 SGHNT, CDR2 YENEEA. Germline trimming cut 5 bases from V and 5 bases from J; bases unmatched to any gene: 8. The CDR3 covers 15 residues. CDR3 bases: TGTGCCAGCAGCAAGCGACAGGGGGCTGTCGAGACCCAGTACTTC. This encodes CASSKRQGAVETQYF.

This clonotype was seen a few times. This chain connects TRBV20-1 to TRBJ2-7; D gene ambiguous. Germline V CDR1 and CDR2: DFQATT, SNEGSKA (reference sequence). The CDR3 extends over 14 amino acids. Between the trimmed V and J ends, which lost 3 bases and 6 bases, there was a span of 18 bases. The CDR3 nucleotides are TGCAGTGCTAGCCCACTTCTGACCGTAGCCGAGCAGTACTTC. Translation: CSASPLLTVAEQYF.